Below, 21 T cell receptor beta chains from the same sample are listed, as sequenced in a study of blood T cell repertoires in COVID-19. Produced via immunoSEQ multiplex PCR; TCRdb's table is partial and in-frame only. The sample yields some 190,000 clones, 65% to 80% seen once. Sequenced input: PBMCs or T cells enriched from blood (not recorded which). These receptor sequences come from a woman between 50 and 59 years old with acute COVID-19.

J is TRBJ2-5 and V is TRBV19; D is perhaps TRBD1 (5 bases). The V gene's germline CDR1 is LNHDA and CDR2 SQIVND (reference sequence). CDR3 size: 16 residues. V lost 0 bases and J lost 9, with 20 bases in between. The CDR3 loop is CASSIDPSTVRVAQYF. The CDR3 nucleotides are TGTGCCAGTAGTATAGACCCTTCGACAGTCCGGGTGGCCCAGTACTTC.

The rearrangement uses TRBV18 and TRBJ2-5; no clear D. The CDR3 runs 13 residues. Germline V gene data show CDR1 as KGHSH and CDR2 as LQKENI. The ends were cut back, 4 bases at V and 2 bases at J, with 8 bases in the middle. This chain's CDR3 is CASSQLGQETQYF. The CDR3 region has the DNA TGTGCCAGCTCACAACTCGGGCAAGAGACCCAGTACTTC.

The rearrangement joins TRBV28 to TRBJ1-3; D not certain. CDR3 size: 12 residues. Germline CDR1 is MDHEN and CDR2 is SYDVKM. Trimming took 5 bases from V and 8 from J, leaving 10 bases between them. The DNA of the CDR3 is TGTGCCAGCAGTCCCTGGGCCGACACCATATATTTT. Translated, it gives CASSPWADTIYF.

Comments on this clone: Other DNA sequences in the same sample also yield this CDR3. The rearrangement links TRBV27 to TRBJ1-1; D is perhaps TRBD1 (5 bases). The V and J ends lost 2 bases and 4 bases respectively, with 8 bases between them. CDR3 length: 13 residues. Germline V CDR1 and CDR2: MNHEY, SMNVEV (reference sequence). The CDR3 coding sequence is TGTGCCAGCAGTTTAGGCGGGGGCACTGAAGCTTTCTTT. Translation: CASSLGGGTEAFF.

The V call is TRBV7-2, the J call TRBJ2-6; perhaps TRBD1 as D (6 bases). The CDR3 contains 16 residues. V gave up 0 bases and J gave up 0 bases, with 6 bases separating them. Per the germline V gene, CDR1 is SGHTA and CDR2 is FQGNSA. CDR3 region: CASSLADSSGANVLTF. The CDR3 region has the DNA TGTGCCAGCAGCTTAGCGGACAGCTCTGGGGCCAACGTCCTGACTTTC.

This clone was picked up a small number of times. CDR3: CASSFERNSFF. The CDR3 coding sequence is TGTGCCAGCAGTTTTGAGAGGAACTCTTTCTTT. The V call is TRBV28, the J call TRBJ1-1, with D hard to call. CDR1 and CDR2 from the germline V gene are MDHEN and SYDVKM. This CDR3 has 11 amino acids. Trimming cost V 3 bases and J 12 bases, with 11 bases left between them. The complete variable domain, with remaining parts taken from reference TRBV28 and TRBJ1-1, reads DVKVTQSSRYLVKRTGEKVFLECVQDMDHENMFWYRQDPGLGLRLIYFSYDVKMKEKGDIPEGYSVSREKKERFSLILESASTNQTSMYLCASSFERNSFFGQGTRLTVV.

This clone was found a few times. This rearrangement joins TRBV11-2 to TRBJ1-5, with 8 nucleotides matching TRBD1. V shed 5 bases, J shed 6 bases, and the junction held 6 bases outside the gene matches. Germline CDR1 SGHAT, CDR2 FQNNGV. The CDR3 is 14 residues long. The CDR3 sequence is CASSLTRGRQPQHF. CDR3 DNA sequence: TGTGCCAGCAGCCTCACCAGGGGGCGTCAGCCCCAGCATTTT. Full variable domain (rest looked up from reference TRBV11-2 and TRBJ1-5): EAGVAQSPRYKIIEKRQSVAFWCNPISGHATLYWYQQILGQGPKLLIQFQNNGVVDDSQLPKDRFSAERLKGVDSTLKIQPAKLEDSAVYLCASSLTRGRQPQHFGDGTRLSIL.

This clone was recorded once. J is TRBJ1-3 and V is TRBV11-2; D unresolved. The ends were cut back, 5 bases at V and 0 bases at J, with 14 bases in the middle. This CDR3 comprises 16 residues. The germline V gene has CDR1 SGHAT and CDR2 FQNNGV. The CDR3 DNA reads as TGTGCCAGCAGCCCGAGGGCCCCTCTCTCTGGAAACACCATATATTTT. Its protein product is CASSPRAPLSGNTIYF.

This chain connects TRBV7-9 to TRBJ1-2, with 7 bases fitting TRBD1. Germline lookup yields CDR1 SEHNR and CDR2 FQNEAQ (reference sequence). Trimming at V came to 3 bases and at J to 7 bases, leaving 5 bases not matched to a gene. The CDR3 runs 13 residues. CDR3 nucleotides: TGTGCCAGCAGCTTCGAACAGGGGACTGGCTACACCTTC. Its protein product is CASSFEQGTGYTF.

The rearrangement joins TRBV7-2 to TRBJ2-5, with TRBD2 identical over 7 bases. The V and J ends lost 5 bases and 4 bases, in that order; junction bases with no gene match: 13. The germline gives CDR1 SGHTA, CDR2 FQGNSA. This CDR3 contains 16 residues. The CDR3 DNA reads TGTGCCAGCAGCCGCAAGGGAGGGGTATTCCCAGAGACCCAGTACTTC. Protein product: CASSRKGGVFPETQYF.

The CDR3 DNA sequence: TGTGCCAGCAGTTTCGGGGTCGGGTACACTGAAGCTTTCTTT. Translated: CASSFGVGYTEAFF. The V call is TRBV5-6, the J call TRBJ1-1, with unresolved D. CDR1 is SGHDT and CDR2 is YYEEEE in the germline V gene. V was pared by 5 bases and J by 3 bases, with 14 bases between. There are 14 residues in the CDR3.

The chain combines TRBV7-9 with TRBJ1-6, with TRBD1 matching 9 bases. Germline assignment: CDR1 SEHNR and CDR2 FQNEAQ (reference sequence). J lost 2 bases, V lost 6 bases, and 5 bases had no gene match. The CDR3 runs 16 residues. The CDR3 DNA follows: TGTGCCAGCAGGCCTAACAGGGGGCCCTATAATTCACCCCTCCACTTT. Protein: CASRPNRGPYNSPLHF. The variable domain in full, with the rest retrieved from reference TRBV7-9 and TRBJ1-6, is DTGVSQNPRHKITKRGQNVTFRCDPISEHNRLYWYRQTLGQGPEFLTYFQNEAQLEKSRLLSDRFSAERPKGSFSTLEIQRTEQGDSAMYLCASRPNRGPYNSPLHFGNGTRLTVT.

The table lists this clone with a few counts. This chain joins TRBV5-1 and TRBJ1-2; 9 bases line up with TRBD1. V lost 7 bases and J lost 8; bases outside the gene matches: 9. Per germline, CDR1 SGHRS and CDR2 YFSETQ. CDR3 size: 13 residues. The CDR3 nucleotides read TGCGCCAGCTCGTGGACAGGGGTAGAAGGCTACACCTTC. Protein sequence: CASSWTGVEGYTF.

CDR3 residues: CASSGPTDTQYF. CDR3 DNA sequence: TGTGCCAGCTCGGGTCCCACAGATACGCAGTATTTT. The rearrangement uses TRBV7-8 and TRBJ2-3; D is undetermined. Germline V lookup: CDR1 SGHVS, CDR2 FQNEAQ. This CDR3 region has 12 residues. Trimming pared 8 bases from V and 2 bases from J, leaving 8 bases between.

The chain has TRBV19 and TRBJ1-5; 7 nucleotides agree with TRBD1. Looked up from germline, CDR1 is LNHDA and CDR2 is SQIVND (reference sequence). The CDR3 is made up of 18 amino acids. Trimming took 0 bases from V and 4 from J; bases not matched to a gene: 12. CDR3 sequence (DNA): TGTGCCAGTAGTATAGAGGGTAGGGGGCTAGTGATAAATCAGCCCCAGCATTTT. It specifies CASSIEGRGLVINQPQHF.

CDR3 sequence reads: CAIRGGQLANYGYTF. The CDR3 DNA is TGTGCCATCAGGGGGGGACAGCTCGCTAACTATGGCTACACCTTC. The chain carries TRBV10-3 and TRBJ1-2, with 7 bases that match TRBD1. CDR1 is ENHRY, CDR2 SYGVKD, per germline. The CDR3 covers 15 residues. Losses at the gene ends were 6 bases for V and 0 bases for J; bases not matched to a gene: 7.

This chain joins TRBV25-1 and TRBJ1-1, with 7 bases that match TRBD1. The CDR3 runs to 14 residues. CDR1 and CDR2 (germline): MGHDK, SYGVNS. The ends lost 2 bases at V and 6 bases at J; junction bases unmatched: 6. CDR3 coding DNA: TGTGCCAGCAGTGAAGGCGACAGGGCCGCTGAAGCTTTCTTT. This gives the protein CASSEGDRAAEAFF.

This chain uses TRBV5-4 with TRBJ2-2; 9 bases agree with TRBD1. The CDR3 totals 16 residues. Trimming took 4 bases from V and 4 from J; bases not matched to a gene: 8. CDR1 is SGHNT and CDR2 is YYREEE in the germline V gene (reference sequence). The CDR3 DNA reads TGTGCCAGCAGCGCACCACAGGGGGCAAGCACCGGGGAGCTGTTTTTT. Protein: CASSAPQGASTGELFF.

The chain combines TRBV11-2 with TRBJ1-2; no clear D gene. CDR3 length: 12 residues. The germline V gene has CDR1 SGHAT and CDR2 FQNNGV. The V gene lost 3 bases and the J gene lost 4 bases, with 6 bases spanning the gap. The chain's CDR3 is CASSLALYGYTF. The DNA of the CDR3 is TGTGCCAGCAGCTTGGCCCTCTATGGCTACACCTTC. The entire variable domain, with the rest obtained from reference TRBV11-2 and TRBJ1-2, is as follows: EAGVAQSPRYKIIEKRQSVAFWCNPISGHATLYWYQQILGQGPKLLIQFQNNGVVDDSQLPKDRFSAERLKGVDSTLKIQPAKLEDSAVYLCASSLALYGYTFGSGTRLTVV.

This clone came up once. The chain combines TRBV27 with TRBJ1-2; tentatively, D is TRBD1 (5 bases). V was pared by 5 bases and J by 3 bases, with 13 bases between. Germline V CDR1 and CDR2: MNHEY, SMNVEV (reference sequence). The CDR3 runs 14 residues. The CDR3 region has the DNA TGTGCCAGCAGTGGGTCAAGGGGCGACTATGGCTACACCTTC. This gives the protein CASSGSRGDYGYTF.

The chain is built from TRBV19 and TRBJ1-2; possible D gene TRBD1, 5 bases. V was shortened by 9 bases and J by 8 bases, with 19 bases between the two germline ends. Germline V gene lookup returns CDR1 LNHDA and CDR2 SQIVND (reference sequence). The CDR3 extends over 13 amino acids. The CDR3 bases are TGTGCCAGCAAGACAGATCTTGCTATGGGCTACACCTTC. Translated: CASKTDLAMGYTF.